These T cell receptor beta chains were read from a single sample in a study of chemoradiotherapy in HPV16-positive cancers. The protocol was immunoSEQ multiplex PCR, while the TCRdb copy is restricted to in-frame clones and leaves out a portion. The data hold some 17,000 clones, with roughly 91% observed a single time. The sample here was blood, taken from a patient who underwent chemoradiotherapy. Every receptor here comes from a human donor with HPV-associated anogenital cancer. CDR3s include the opening cysteine and the closing phenylalanine or tryptophan. The D gene is left open where the match is weak. Size is omitted from some rows. Given values are once, few, many or a class for expanded clones.

cdr3_length	v_call	clone_size	j_call	d_call	cdr3_nt	cdr3_aa
16	TRBV21-1	.	TRBJ1-4	.	TGTGCCAGCAGCAAAGATACGGGACAGGGATTTGAAAAACTGTTTTTT	CASSKDTGQGFEKLFF
15	TRBV19	.	TRBJ2-3	.	TGTGCCAGTAGTGTTCCAGTCGGCGGCACAGATACGCAGTATTTT	CASSVPVGGTDTQYF
16	TRBV28	.	TRBJ1-4	.	TGTGCCAGCAGTTCCCCCGGGACCCGGGTTGAGGAAAAACTGTTTTTT	CASSSPGTRVEEKLFF
17	TRBV18	.	TRBJ1-5	TRBD1	TGTGCCAGCTCACCCGGGACAGGGGGCAGGGGCAATCAGCCCCAGCATTTT	CASSPGTGGRGNQPQHF
18	TRBV4-1	few	TRBJ2-1	TRBD1	TGCGCCAGCAGCCAAAGGTTAGACGGGACAGGTTCCTACAATGAGCAGTTCTTC	CASSQRLDGTGSYNEQFF
14	TRBV7-2	.	TRBJ1-4	.	TGTGCCAGCAGTCCGACTGCAACTAATGAAAAACTGTTTTTT	CASSPTATNEKLFF
16	TRBV6-6	.	TRBJ2-5	TRBD2	TGTGCCAGCAGTCAAGGACTAGCGGGAGTATGGGAGACCCAGTACTTC	CASSQGLAGVWETQYF
13	TRBV28	.	TRBJ2-5	.	TGTGCCAGTACAGGCGGGTTAGGGGAGACCCAGTACTTC	CASTGGLGETQYF
18	TRBV28	.	TRBJ2-1	.	TGTGCCAGCAGCCAAAGGGGGGCTGGGGGCGCAGGGAACAATGAGCAGTTCTTC	CASSQRGAGGAGNNEQFF
15	TRBV19	.	TRBJ2-1	.	TGTGCCAGTACCCAAATGTGGGGCTCCTACAATGAGCAGTTCTTC	CASTQMWGSYNEQFF
15	TRBV4-2	few	TRBJ1-1	.	TGTGCCAGCAGCCAAGATAAGGGGGGGAGGATCGGCGCTTTCTTT	CASSQDKGGRIGAFF
14	TRBV19	.	TRBJ2-3	TRBD2	TGTGCCAGTAGTATCGCGGGAGGGGCAGATACGCAGTATTTT	CASSIAGGADTQYF
17	TRBV7-9	.	TRBJ1-3	.	TGTGCCAGCAGCACTGCTCTTGACAGGTTCTCTGGAAACACCATATATTTT	CASSTALDRFSGNTIYF
15	TRBV2	.	TRBJ2-7	TRBD1	TGTGCCAGCAGGCTGGACAGGGCGGGGATGCGCGAGCAGTACTTC	CASRLDRAGMREQYF
16	TRBV19	.	TRBJ2-1	.	TGTGCCAGTAGTATTAAGGGGGGTAGCTCCTACAATGAGCAGTTCTTC	CASSIKGGSSYNEQFF
15	TRBV7-8	.	TRBJ1-6	.	TGTGCCAGCAGCTCCGCCGGGACATCCCATTCACCCCTCCACTTT	CASSSAGTSHSPLHF
15	TRBV2	.	TRBJ2-5	.	TGTGCCAGCAGTAGGGAAGCCATGAACCAAGAGACCCAGTACTTC	CASSREAMNQETQYF
16	TRBV11-2	.	TRBJ1-1	.	TGTGCCAGCAGCTTAGATCTCATGGGGCTTGGCACTGAAGCTTTCTTT	CASSLDLMGLGTEAFF
16	TRBV18	.	TRBJ1-4	TRBD1	TGTGCCAGCTCACCGAGGACAGGGGAAGGTCGTGAAAAACTGTTTTTT	CASSPRTGEGREKLFF
13	TRBV6-1	.	TRBJ2-1	.	TGTGCCAGCAGTGATTTTCTCTACAATGAGCAGTTCTTC	CASSDFLYNEQFF
12	TRBV6-1	.	TRBJ2-3	.	TGTGCCAGCAGGCCGTCAGGGAAAGTTCTGTATTTT	CASRPSGKVLYF
16	TRBV10-3	.	TRBJ2-3	.	TGTGCCATCAGTGAGTCGCCCAGCGGGAGCACAGATACGCAGTATTTT	CAISESPSGSTDTQYF
15	TRBV19	.	TRBJ2-1	.	TGTGCCAGTAGTCCGTGGGCACGACTGAACAATGAGCAGTTCTTC	CASSPWARLNNEQFF
14	TRBV18	.	TRBJ1-2	TRBD1	TGTGCCAGCTCTCCGCCTATACAGGGGCTTGGCTACACCTTC	CASSPPIQGLGYTF
14	TRBV5-1	.	TRBJ2-7	.	TGCGCCAGCAGCTTGGCCCCAGGGGCCTACGAGCAGTACTTC	CASSLAPGAYEQYF
13	TRBV19	.	TRBJ1-1	.	TGTGCCAGTAGCCCCGGGACGAACACTGAAGCTTTCTTT	CASSPGTNTEAFF
16	TRBV19	.	TRBJ1-5	.	TGTGCCAGTACCTCAGCGGGGGTTTATAGCAATCAGCCCCAGCATTTT	CASTSAGVYSNQPQHF
11	TRBV20-1	.	TRBJ2-7	.	TGCAGTGTCCGACGAGAAAACAAGCAGTACTTC	CSVRRENKQYF
15	TRBV27	once	TRBJ1-1	.	TGTGCCAGCAGTCGAGGAGGGGGGATGAACACTGAAGCTTTCTTT	CASSRGGGMNTEAFF
14	TRBV7-3	.	TRBJ2-2	.	TGTGCCAGCAGCCGTGCCCCGAACACCGGGGAGCTGTTTTTT	CASSRAPNTGELFF
14	TRBV18	.	TRBJ1-1	.	TGTGCCAGCCTCTCCATGCGGGGGGACACTGAAGCTTTCTTT	CASLSMRGDTEAFF
14	TRBV19	.	TRBJ1-1	.	TGTGCCAGTAGTATAGAAGGGGCCGACACTGAAGCTTTCTTT	CASSIEGADTEAFF
13	TRBV11-2	once	TRBJ2-5	TRBD2	TGTGCCAGCAGCTTATCAGCGGGGGAGACCCAGTACTTC	CASSLSAGETQYF
16	TRBV13	.	TRBJ2-5	.	TGTGCCAGCAGCCACCAGTGGGTGAAGGGGCAAGAGACCCAGTACTTC	CASSHQWVKGQETQYF
14	TRBV6-5	.	TRBJ1-2	TRBD1	TGTGCCAGCAGTTACAGGACAGGGGGCGATGGCTACACCTTC	CASSYRTGGDGYTF
14	TRBV6-1	.	TRBJ1-2	TRBD1	TGTGCCAGCAGTGAAGCGGCAGGGGGACAAGGCTACACCTTC	CASSEAAGGQGYTF